Below, 12 T cell receptor beta chains from the same sample are listed, as sequenced in a study of vaccination effects on CD4 cells after COVID-19. CD4+ T cells specific for antigen were expanded with viral peptide pools by the ViraFEST assay before sequencing. Having been cultured for approximately ten days, the cells underwent CD4+ T cell isolation. Each person got two doses of an mRNA SARS-CoV-2 vaccine, BNT162b2 or mRNA-1273. Only in-frame clones appear in the TCRdb table, and some are missing; sequencing was by immunoSEQ multiplex PCR. The data show tens of thousands of clones, with about three quarters seen just once and around 1.2% held by the top ten. Their antigens remain unidentified. Material: CD4+ T cells from PBMCs cultured with HCoV-229E spike peptides, obtained after COVID-19 vaccination. These receptors all come from a human donor who received a COVID-19 vaccine.

This chain joins TRBV18 and TRBJ2-3; 7 bases are a match to TRBD1. The CDR3 spans 15 residues. Losses at the gene ends were 0 bases for V and 0 bases for J; bases not matched to a gene: 0. Per germline, CDR1 KGHSH and CDR2 LQKENI. As DNA, the CDR3 is TGTGCCAGCTCACCACCGACAGGGAGCACAGATACGCAGTATTTT. Translated, it gives CASSPPTGSTDTQYF.

V gene TRBV6-4 combines with J gene TRBJ2-3, with D possibly matching TRBD2 (7 bases). The V and J ends lost 3 bases and 3 bases respectively, with 13 bases between them. The CDR3 sequence is 15 residues long. Germline V gene data show CDR1 as MRHNA and CDR2 as SNTAGT. The CDR3 coding sequence is TGTGCCAGCAGTGATCGGGGGGCGCTAACAGATACGCAGTATTTT. This translates into CASSDRGALTDTQYF.

The genes are TRBV9 and TRBJ2-1, with D perhaps matching TRBD1 (5 bases). V lost 5 bases and J 9 bases, leaving 12 bases between the germline ends. This CDR3 contains 12 residues. Germline values: CDR1 SGDLS, CDR2 YYNGEE. The CDR3 DNA is TGTGCCAGCAGTATAGACAGTGGTGAGCAGTTCTTC. This sequence encodes CASSIDSGEQFF.

This sequence joins TRBV24-1 and TRBJ2-1, with 10 bases matching TRBD2. J gave up 4 bases and V 7 bases, and 6 bases lay outside the gene matches. Germline lookup yields CDR1 KGHDR and CDR2 SFDVKD. The CDR3 runs 15 residues. The CDR3 sequence: CATSLAGESYNEQFF. The CDR3 DNA reads as TGTGCCACCAGCCTAGCGGGGGAGTCTTACAATGAGCAGTTCTTC.

This sequence joins TRBV15 and TRBJ2-5; the D is unclear. The V gene's germline CDR1 is LNHNV and CDR2 YYDKDF (reference sequence). Trimming took off 0 bases at V and 5 bases at J, with 13 bases between the two ends. The CDR3 sequence is 15 residues long. The CDR3 spells CATSRDPANGETQYF. In DNA, the CDR3 is TGTGCCACCAGCAGAGATCCGGCAAATGGGGAGACCCAGTACTTC.

This chain's CDR3 is CASSPLFGVQETQYF. CDR3 in DNA: TGTGCCAGCAGCCCCCTTTTCGGGGTCCAAGAGACCCAGTACTTC. This chain uses TRBV9 with TRBJ2-5; D is possibly TRBD2 (5 bases). Trimming stripped 4 bases from V and 1 base from J, with 14 bases between. The V gene's germline CDR1 is SGDLS and CDR2 YYNGEE. The CDR3 is 15 residues long.

The table lists this clone with a few counts. The chain has TRBV6-6 and TRBJ2-1; a possible D gene is TRBD2 (7 bases). CDR3 length equals 16 residues. V was shortened by 0 bases and J by 7 bases, with 16 bases between the two germline ends. Germline V gives CDR1 MNHNY, CDR2 SVGAGI (reference sequence). CDR3 amino acids: CASSYSRGGSWNEQFF. The CDR3 DNA is TGTGCCAGCAGTTACTCTAGGGGGGGGTCTTGGAATGAGCAGTTCTTC.

V is TRBV27 and J is TRBJ1-6; 8 bases are shared with TRBD1. This CDR3 comprises 14 residues. CDR1 MNHEY and CDR2 SMNVEV come from the germline V gene (reference sequence). With 5 bases clipped from V and 9 bases from J, the junction kept 6 bases outside the gene matches. CDR3 amino acids: CASSRGQGRSPLHF. The DNA for the CDR3 is TGTGCCAGCAGTAGAGGACAGGGTCGTTCACCCCTCCACTTT.

This clone showed up just a few times. This sequence joins TRBV6-5 and TRBJ2-1, with D perhaps given as TRBD1 or TRBD2 (7 bases each). V was cut by 6 bases and J by 0 bases, with 12 bases left in between. Germline CDR1 and CDR2: MNHEY and SVGAGI. There are 15 residues in the CDR3. The CDR3 sequence: CASSRGGSSYNEQFF. The CDR3 DNA reads TGTGCCAGCAGCAGGGGGGGAAGCTCCTACAATGAGCAGTTCTTC.

This clone appeared a few times. The CDR3 spells CASPTWGEPKPDTQYF. DNA of the CDR3: TGTGCCAGCCCTACCTGGGGGGAGCCCAAGCCAGATACGCAGTATTTT. This chain connects TRBV5-8 to TRBJ2-3; possible D gene TRBD2, 6 bases. V dropped 7 bases and J dropped 4 bases, with 22 bases sitting between them. The CDR3 is made up of 16 amino acids. Per the germline V gene, CDR1 is SGHTS and CDR2 is YDEGEE.

This sequence joins TRBV2 and TRBJ2-4; 7 nucleotides match TRBD1. The CDR3 has 12 amino acids. CDR1 SNHLY and CDR2 FYNNEI come from the germline V gene. Losses at the gene ends were 6 bases for V and 9 bases for J; bases not matched to a gene: 5. In DNA, the CDR3 is TGTGCCAGCAGCTCAGGGGGTAGCATTCAGTACTTC. Encoded protein: CASSSGGSIQYF.

V and J are TRBV24-1 and TRBJ1-2; 9 bases match TRBD1. This CDR3 is 14 amino acids long. Germline trimming cut 7 bases from V and 3 bases from J; bases unmatched to any gene: 5. Germline values: CDR1 KGHDR, CDR2 SFDVKD. The CDR3 DNA is TGTGCCACCAGGACGGGACAGGGCTACTATGGCTACACCTTC. This codes for CATRTGQGYYGYTF.